The present T cell receptor (beta chain) was sequenced within a study of cytomegalovirus exposure and HLA in healthy donors. General study findings and limits: Confirmation was obtained in vitro that a few CMV-associated chains are specific for CMV antigens. A missense variant in DCLRE1C was later tied to TCR beta V- and J-gene trimming.

As for this clone: What it binds is unknown.

This donor's record omits CMV serostatus. Researchers ran the PCR with 60 Vbeta and 13 Jbeta primers. Generated by immunoSEQ multiplex PCR, the TCRdb table keeps only in-frame clones and is missing some. The sample includes some 170,000 clones, about 72% seen only once; the top ten take about 2.5%. The CDR3 sequence is 14 residues long. Per the germline V gene, CDR1 is SGHTA and CDR2 is FQGTGA. V was trimmed by 2 bases and J by 6 bases, leaving 13 bases between them. The sample comprised PBMCs. The chain is built from TRBV7-3 and TRBJ1-1; unclear D gene. The TCR sequence derives from a human donor in good health. The CDR3 sequence is CASSLLPGSAEAFF. The CDR3 nucleotides are TGTGCCAGCAGCTTATTGCCCGGGAGCGCTGAAGCTTTCTTT.